This T cell receptor (beta chain) was retrieved from a study of CD8 T cells in ankylosing spondylitis. Study results and limitations: Past research had described some motif variants in reactive arthritis synovial fluid and blood.

TCRdb called the 5' RACE reads again in MiXCR, with one record for every CDR3 protein. The sample has around 280,000 distinct CDR3 sequences, roughly 20% seen once. The CDR3 has 17 residues. The V and J ends lost 5 bases and 2 bases respectively, with 16 bases between them. CDR1 and CDR2 (germline): MNHNS, SASEGT. About this clonotype itself: Its antigen is unknown.

The genes are TRBV6-1 and TRBJ2-6, with D perhaps matching TRBD1 (6 bases). The sequenced sample consisted of blood, either unsorted or a sorted T cell fraction (not recorded which). This TCR was recovered from a male donor with ankylosing spondylitis or in good health (not recorded which). DNA for the CDR3: TGTGCCAGCAGTCCTATGTTTGGGACACCTGGGGCCAACGTCCTGACTTTC. As protein: CASSPMFGTPGANVLTF.